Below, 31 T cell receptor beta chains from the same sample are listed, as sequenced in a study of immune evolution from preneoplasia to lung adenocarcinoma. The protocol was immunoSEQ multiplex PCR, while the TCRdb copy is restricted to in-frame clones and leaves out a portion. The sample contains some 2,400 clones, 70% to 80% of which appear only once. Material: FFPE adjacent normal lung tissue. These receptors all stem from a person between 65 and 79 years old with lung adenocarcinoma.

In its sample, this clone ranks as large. This CDR3 reads CASSLLKGSGYNEQFF. CDR3 DNA: TGTGCCAGCAGCTTACTGAAGGGTAGCGGCTACAATGAGCAGTTCTTC. The rearrangement links TRBV7-9 to TRBJ2-1; D might be TRBD2 (6 bases). The V and J ends lost 2 bases and 3 bases respectively, with 14 bases between them. The CDR3 is 16 amino acids. CDR1 is SEHNR, CDR2 FQNEAQ, per germline (reference sequence).

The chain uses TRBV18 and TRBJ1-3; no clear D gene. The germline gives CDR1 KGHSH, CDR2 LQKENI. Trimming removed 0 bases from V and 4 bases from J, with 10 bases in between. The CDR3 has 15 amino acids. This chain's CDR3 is CASSPPGKGGNTIYF. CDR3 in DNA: TGTGCCAGCTCACCACCCGGGAAAGGGGGAAACACCATATATTTT. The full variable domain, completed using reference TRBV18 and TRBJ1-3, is NAGVMQNPRHLVRRRGQEARLRCSPMKGHSHVYWYRQLPEEGLKFMVYLQKENIIDESGMPKERFSAEFPKEGPSILRIQQVVRGDSAAYFCASSPPGKGGNTIYFGEGSWLTVV.

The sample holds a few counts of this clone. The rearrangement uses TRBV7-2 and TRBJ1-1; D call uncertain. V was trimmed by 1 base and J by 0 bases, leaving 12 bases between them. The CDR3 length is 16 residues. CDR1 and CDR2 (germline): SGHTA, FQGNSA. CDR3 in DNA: TGTGCCAGCAGCTTAGAACCCCACCCGCTGAACACTGAAGCTTTCTTT. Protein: CASSLEPHPLNTEAFF. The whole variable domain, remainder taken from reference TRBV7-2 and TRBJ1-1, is GAGVSQSPSNKVTEKGKDVELRCDPISGHTALYWYRQSLGQGLEFLIYFQGNSAPDKSGLPSDRFSAERTGGSVSTLTIQRTQQEDSAVYLCASSLEPHPLNTEAFFGQGTRLTVV.

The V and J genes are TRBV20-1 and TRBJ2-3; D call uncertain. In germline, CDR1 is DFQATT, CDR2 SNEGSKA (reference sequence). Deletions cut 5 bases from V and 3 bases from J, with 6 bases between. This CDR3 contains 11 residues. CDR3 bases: TGCAGTGCTTTGCTGACAGATACGCAGTATTTT. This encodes CSALLTDTQYF.

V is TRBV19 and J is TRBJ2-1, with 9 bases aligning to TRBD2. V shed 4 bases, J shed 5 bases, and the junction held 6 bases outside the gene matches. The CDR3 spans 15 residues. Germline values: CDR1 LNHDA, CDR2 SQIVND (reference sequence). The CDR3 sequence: CASSTTSGRNNEQFF. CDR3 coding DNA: TGTGCCAGTAGTACGACTAGCGGCAGAAACAATGAGCAGTTCTTC.

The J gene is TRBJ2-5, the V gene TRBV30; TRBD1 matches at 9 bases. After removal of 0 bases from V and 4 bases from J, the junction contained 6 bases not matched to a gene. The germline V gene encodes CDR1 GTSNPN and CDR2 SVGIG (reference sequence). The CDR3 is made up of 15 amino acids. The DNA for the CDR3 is TGTGCCTGGAGTGTAGCACAGGGGGCTTCAGAGACCCAGTACTTC. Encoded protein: CAWSVAQGASETQYF.

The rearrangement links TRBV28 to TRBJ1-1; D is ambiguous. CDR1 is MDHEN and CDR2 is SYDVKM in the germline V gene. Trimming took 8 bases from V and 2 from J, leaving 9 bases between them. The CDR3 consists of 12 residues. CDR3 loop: CASGVENTEAFF. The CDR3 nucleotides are TGTGCCAGCGGGGTCGAAAACACTGAAGCTTTCTTT.

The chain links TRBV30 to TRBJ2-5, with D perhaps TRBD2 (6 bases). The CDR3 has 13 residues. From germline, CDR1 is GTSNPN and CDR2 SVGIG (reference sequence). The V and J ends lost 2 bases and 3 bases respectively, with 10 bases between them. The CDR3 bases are TGTGCCTGGAGTCGGGACTTGAAAGAGACCCAGTACTTC. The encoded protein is CAWSRDLKETQYF.

The CDR3: CASDPGLAGLQETQYF. The DNA of the CDR3 is TGTGCCAGCGACCCGGGACTAGCGGGCCTCCAAGAGACCCAGTACTTC. This rearrangement joins TRBV2 to TRBJ2-5; 12 bases are shared with TRBD2. The germline V gene has CDR1 SNHLY and CDR2 FYNNEI. After removal of 8 bases from V and 1 base from J, the junction contained 8 bases not matched to a gene. The CDR3 length is 16 residues. The entire variable domain, with the rest obtained from reference TRBV2 and TRBJ2-5, is as follows: EPEVTQTPSHQVTQMGQEVILRCVPISNHLYFYWYRQILGQKVEFLVSFYNNEISEKSEIFDDQFSVERPDGSNFTLKIRSTKLEDSAMYFCASDPGLAGLQETQYFGPGTRLLVL.

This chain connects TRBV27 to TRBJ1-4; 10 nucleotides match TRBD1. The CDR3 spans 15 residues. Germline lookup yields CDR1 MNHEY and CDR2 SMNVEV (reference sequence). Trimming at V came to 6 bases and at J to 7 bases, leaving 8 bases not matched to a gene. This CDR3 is CASSLTGTGVEKLFF. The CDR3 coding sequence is TGTGCCAGCAGCCTTACCGGGACAGGGGTTGAAAAACTGTTTTTT.

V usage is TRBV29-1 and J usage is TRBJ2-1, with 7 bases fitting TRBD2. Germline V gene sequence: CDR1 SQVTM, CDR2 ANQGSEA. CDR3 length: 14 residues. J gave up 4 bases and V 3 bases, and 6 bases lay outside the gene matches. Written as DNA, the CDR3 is TGCAGCGTTGACCCAGCGGGGCTATACAATGAGCAGTTCTTC. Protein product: CSVDPAGLYNEQFF.

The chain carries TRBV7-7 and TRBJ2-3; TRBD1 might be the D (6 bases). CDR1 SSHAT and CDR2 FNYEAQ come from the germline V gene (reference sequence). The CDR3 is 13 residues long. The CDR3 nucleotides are TGTGCTAACAGCAAGGACAGAACAGATACGCAGTATTTT. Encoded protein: CANSKDRTDTQYF. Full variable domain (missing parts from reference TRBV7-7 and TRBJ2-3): GAGVSQSPRYKVTKRGQDVTLRCDPISSHATLYWYQQALGQGPEFLTYFNYEAQPDKSGLPSDRFSAERPEGSISTLTIQRTEQRDSAMYRCANSKDRTDTQYFGPGTRLTVL.

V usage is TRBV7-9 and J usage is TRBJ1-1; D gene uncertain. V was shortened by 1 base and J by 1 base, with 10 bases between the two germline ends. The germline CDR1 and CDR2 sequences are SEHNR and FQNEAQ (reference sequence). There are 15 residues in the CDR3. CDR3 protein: CASSLGGKENTEAFF. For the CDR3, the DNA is TGTGCCAGCAGCTTAGGCGGCAAAGAGAACACTGAAGCTTTCTTT. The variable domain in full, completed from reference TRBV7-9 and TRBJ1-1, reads DTGVSQNPRHKITKRGQNVTFRCDPISEHNRLYWYRQTLGQGPEFLTYFQNEAQLEKSRLLSDRFSAERPKGSFSTLEIQRTEQGDSAMYLCASSLGGKENTEAFFGQGTRLTVV.

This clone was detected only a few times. The CDR3 region has the DNA TGTGCCAGCAGCTTCAACCAGGGACTGGGCGACGAGCAGTACTTC. Its protein is CASSFNQGLGDEQYF. This rearrangement joins TRBV7-8 to TRBJ2-7, with TRBD2 as a possible D gene (6 bases). The CDR3 has 15 residues. V was clipped by 3 bases and J by 5 bases, with 17 bases between them. Per the germline V gene, CDR1 is SGHVS and CDR2 is FQNEAQ.

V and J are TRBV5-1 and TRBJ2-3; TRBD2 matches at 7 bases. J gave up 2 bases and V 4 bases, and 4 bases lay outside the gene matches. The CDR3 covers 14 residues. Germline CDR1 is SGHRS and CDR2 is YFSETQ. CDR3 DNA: TGCGCCAGCAGCACGACTAGCTCCACAGATACGCAGTATTTT. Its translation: CASSTTSSTDTQYF.

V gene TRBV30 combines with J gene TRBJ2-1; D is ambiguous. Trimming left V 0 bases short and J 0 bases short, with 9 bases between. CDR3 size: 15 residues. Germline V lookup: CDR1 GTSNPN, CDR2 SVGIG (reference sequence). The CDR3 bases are TGTGCCTGGAGTGTACAGAGCGCCTCCTACAATGAGCAGTTCTTC. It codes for CAWSVQSASYNEQFF.

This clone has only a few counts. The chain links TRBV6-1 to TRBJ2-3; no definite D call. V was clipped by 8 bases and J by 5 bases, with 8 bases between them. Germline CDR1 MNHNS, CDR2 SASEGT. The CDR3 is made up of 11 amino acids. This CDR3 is CASGRIDTQYF. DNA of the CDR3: TGTGCCAGCGGTAGGATAGATACGCAGTATTTT.

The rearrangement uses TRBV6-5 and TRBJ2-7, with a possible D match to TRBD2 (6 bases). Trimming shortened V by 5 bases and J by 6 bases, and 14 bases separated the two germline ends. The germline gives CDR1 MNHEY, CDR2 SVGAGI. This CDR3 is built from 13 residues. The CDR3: CASSRDFSGEQYF. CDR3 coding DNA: TGTGCCAGCAGTCGGGACTTCAGTGGCGAGCAGTACTTC.

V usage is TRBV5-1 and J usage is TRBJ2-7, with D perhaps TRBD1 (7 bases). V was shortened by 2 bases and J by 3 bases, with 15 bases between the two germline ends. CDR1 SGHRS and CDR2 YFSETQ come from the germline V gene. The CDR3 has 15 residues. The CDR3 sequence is CASSFSQGGHYEQYF. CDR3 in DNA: TGCGCCAGCAGCTTTTCTCAGGGGGGACACTACGAGCAGTACTTC. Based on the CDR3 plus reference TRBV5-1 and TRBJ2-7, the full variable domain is KAGVTQTPRYLIKTRGQQVTLSCSPISGHRSVSWYQQTPGQGLQFLFEYFSETQRNKGNFPGRFSGRQFSNSRSEMNVSTLELGDSALYLCASSFSQGGHYEQYFGPGTRLTVT.

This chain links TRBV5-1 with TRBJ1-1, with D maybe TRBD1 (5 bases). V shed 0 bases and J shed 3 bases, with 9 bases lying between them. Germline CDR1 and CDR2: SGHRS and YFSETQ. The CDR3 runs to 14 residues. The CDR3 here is CASSLGWGDTEAFF. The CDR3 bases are TGCGCCAGCAGCTTGGGCTGGGGGGACACTGAAGCTTTCTTT.

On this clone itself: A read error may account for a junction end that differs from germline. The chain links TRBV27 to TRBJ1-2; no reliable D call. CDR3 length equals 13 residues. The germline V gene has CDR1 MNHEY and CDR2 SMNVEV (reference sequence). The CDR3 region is CVSSREGNYGYTF. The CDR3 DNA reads TGTGTCAGCAGTCGTGAGGGAAACTATGGCTACACCTTC.

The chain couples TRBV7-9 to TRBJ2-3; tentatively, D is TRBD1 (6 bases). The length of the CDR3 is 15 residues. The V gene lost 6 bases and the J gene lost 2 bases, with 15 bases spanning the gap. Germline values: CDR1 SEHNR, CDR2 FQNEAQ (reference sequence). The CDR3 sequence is CASSSGVGDTDTQYF. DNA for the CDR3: TGTGCCAGCAGTTCAGGGGTGGGGGACACAGATACGCAGTATTTT.

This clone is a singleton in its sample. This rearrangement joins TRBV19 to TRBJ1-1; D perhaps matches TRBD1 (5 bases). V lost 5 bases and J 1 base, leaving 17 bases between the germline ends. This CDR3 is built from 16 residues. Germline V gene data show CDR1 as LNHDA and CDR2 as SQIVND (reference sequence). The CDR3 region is CASSRDFSLANTEAFF. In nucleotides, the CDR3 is TGTGCCAGTAGTCGGGACTTTTCTCTTGCGAACACTGAAGCTTTCTTT.

CDR3 loop: CASRTSADTQYF. CDR3 in DNA: TGTGCCAGCAGGACTAGTGCCGATACGCAGTATTTT. The chain has TRBV2 and TRBJ2-3, with D maybe TRBD2 (6 bases). V was trimmed by 6 bases and J by 6 bases, leaving 10 bases between them. The CDR3 spans 12 residues. Per the germline V gene, CDR1 is SNHLY and CDR2 is FYNNEI.

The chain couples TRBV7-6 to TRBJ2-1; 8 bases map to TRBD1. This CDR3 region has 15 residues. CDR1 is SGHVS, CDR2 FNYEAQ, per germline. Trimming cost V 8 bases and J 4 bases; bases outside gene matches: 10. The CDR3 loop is CASGITGGPYNEQFF. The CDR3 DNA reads TGTGCCAGCGGCATAACAGGGGGACCTTACAATGAGCAGTTCTTC.

CDR3 loop: CASSRDSGYEQYF. In nucleotides, the CDR3 is TGTGCCAGCAGCCGGGACAGTGGCTACGAGCAGTACTTC. The rearrangement links TRBV9 to TRBJ2-7; 7 nucleotides line up with TRBD1. The germline CDR1 and CDR2 sequences are SGDLS and YYNGEE. The CDR3 runs to 13 residues. The J segment lost 3 bases and the V segment lost 4 bases, leaving 4 bases of the junction unmatched.

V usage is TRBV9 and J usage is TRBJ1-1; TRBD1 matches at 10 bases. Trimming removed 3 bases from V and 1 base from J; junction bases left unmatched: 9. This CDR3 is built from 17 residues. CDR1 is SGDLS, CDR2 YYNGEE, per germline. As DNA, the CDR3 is TGTGCCAGCAGCGCGAACTGGGACAGGGGAGAGAACACTGAAGCTTTCTTT. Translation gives CASSANWDRGENTEAFF.

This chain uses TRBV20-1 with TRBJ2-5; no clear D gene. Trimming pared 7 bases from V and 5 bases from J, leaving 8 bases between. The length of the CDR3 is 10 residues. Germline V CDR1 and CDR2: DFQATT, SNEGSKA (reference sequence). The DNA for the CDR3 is TGCAGTGTACCGGGCGAGACCCAGTACTTC. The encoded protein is CSVPGETQYF.

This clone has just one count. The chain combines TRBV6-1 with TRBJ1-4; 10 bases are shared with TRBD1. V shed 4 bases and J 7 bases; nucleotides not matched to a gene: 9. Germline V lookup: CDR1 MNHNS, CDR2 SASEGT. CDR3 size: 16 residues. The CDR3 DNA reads TGTGCCAGCAGTGTTAATATGGGACAGGGGTTTGAAAAACTGTTTTTT. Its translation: CASSVNMGQGFEKLFF.

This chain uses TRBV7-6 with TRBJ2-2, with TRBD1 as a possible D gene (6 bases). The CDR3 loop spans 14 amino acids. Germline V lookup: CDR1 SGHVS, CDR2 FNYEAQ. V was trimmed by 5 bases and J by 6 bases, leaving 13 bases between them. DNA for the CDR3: TGTGCCAGCAGCCCACAGGGTGTCGCCGGGGAGCTGTTTTTT. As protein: CASSPQGVAGELFF.

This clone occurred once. The CDR3 is CSVTRDTPSYEQYF. The DNA of the CDR3 is TGCAGCGTTACCCGGGACACTCCCTCCTACGAGCAGTACTTC. The chain has TRBV29-1 and TRBJ2-7; D might be TRBD1 (6 bases). The ends were cut back, 5 bases at V and 0 bases at J, with 14 bases in the middle. Germline-derived CDR1 and CDR2 are SQVTM and ANQGSEA. The CDR3 totals 14 residues.